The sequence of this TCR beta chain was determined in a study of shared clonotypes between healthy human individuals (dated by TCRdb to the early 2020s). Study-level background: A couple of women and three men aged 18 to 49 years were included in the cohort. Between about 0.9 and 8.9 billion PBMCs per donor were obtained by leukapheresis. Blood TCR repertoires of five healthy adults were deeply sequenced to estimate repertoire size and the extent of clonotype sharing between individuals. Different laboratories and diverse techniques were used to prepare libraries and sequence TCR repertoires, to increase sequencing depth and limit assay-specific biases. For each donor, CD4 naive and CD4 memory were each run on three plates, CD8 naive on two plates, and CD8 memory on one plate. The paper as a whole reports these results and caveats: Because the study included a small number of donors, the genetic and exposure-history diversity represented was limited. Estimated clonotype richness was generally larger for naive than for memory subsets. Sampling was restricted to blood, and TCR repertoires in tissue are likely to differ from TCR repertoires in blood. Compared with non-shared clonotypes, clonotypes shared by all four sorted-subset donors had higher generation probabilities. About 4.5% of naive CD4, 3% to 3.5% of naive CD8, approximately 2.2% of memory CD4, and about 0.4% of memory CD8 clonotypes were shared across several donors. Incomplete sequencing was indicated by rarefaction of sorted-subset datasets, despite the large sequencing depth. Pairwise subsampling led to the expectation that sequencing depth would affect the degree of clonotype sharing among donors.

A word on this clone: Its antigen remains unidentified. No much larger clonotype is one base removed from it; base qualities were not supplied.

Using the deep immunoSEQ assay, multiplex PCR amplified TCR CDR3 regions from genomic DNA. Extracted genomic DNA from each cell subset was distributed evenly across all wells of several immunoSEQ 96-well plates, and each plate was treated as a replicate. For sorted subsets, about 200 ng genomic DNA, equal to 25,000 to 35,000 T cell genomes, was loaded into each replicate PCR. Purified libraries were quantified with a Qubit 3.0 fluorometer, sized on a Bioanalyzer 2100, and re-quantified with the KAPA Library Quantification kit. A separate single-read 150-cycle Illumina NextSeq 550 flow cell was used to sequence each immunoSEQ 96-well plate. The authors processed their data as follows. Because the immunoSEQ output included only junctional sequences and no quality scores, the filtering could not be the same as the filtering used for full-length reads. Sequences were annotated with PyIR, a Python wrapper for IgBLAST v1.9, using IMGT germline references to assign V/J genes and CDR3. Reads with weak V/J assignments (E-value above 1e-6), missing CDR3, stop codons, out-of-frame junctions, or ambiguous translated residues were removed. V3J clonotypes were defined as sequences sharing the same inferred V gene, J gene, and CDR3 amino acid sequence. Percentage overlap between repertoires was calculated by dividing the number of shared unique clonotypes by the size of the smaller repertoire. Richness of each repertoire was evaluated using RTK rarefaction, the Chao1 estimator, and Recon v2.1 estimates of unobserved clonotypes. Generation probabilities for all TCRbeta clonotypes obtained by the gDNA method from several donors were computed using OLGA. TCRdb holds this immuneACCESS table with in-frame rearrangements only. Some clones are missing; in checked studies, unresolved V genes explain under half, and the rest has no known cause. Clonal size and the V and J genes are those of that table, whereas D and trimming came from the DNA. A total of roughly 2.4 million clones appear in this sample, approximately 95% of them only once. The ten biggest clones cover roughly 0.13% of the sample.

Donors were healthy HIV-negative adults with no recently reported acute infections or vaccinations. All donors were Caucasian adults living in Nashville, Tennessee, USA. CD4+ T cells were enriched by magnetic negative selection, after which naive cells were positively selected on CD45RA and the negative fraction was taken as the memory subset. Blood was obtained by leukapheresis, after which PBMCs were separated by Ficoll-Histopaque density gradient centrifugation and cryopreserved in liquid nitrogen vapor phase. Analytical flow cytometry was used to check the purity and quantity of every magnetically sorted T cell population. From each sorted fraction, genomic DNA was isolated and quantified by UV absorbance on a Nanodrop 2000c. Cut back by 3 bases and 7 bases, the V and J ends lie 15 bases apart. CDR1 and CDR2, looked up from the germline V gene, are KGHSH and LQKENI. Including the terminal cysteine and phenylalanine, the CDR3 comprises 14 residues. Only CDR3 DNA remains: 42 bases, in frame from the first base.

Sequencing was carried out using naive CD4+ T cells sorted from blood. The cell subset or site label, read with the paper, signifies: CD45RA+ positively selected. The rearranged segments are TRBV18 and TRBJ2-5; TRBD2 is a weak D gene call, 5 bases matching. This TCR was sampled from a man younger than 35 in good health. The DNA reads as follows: TGTGCCAGCTCACCCGGGGTAGAAGTGGCGACCCAGTACTTC. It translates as CASSPGVEVATQYF.